The entry below gives a single T cell receptor beta chain sequence along with its context. As yet, its antigen is unknown. V gave up 1 base and J gave up 4 bases, with 14 bases separating them. The CDR3 is 15 amino acids. The germline CDR1 and CDR2 sequences are SGHVS and FQNEAQ. Primers for the PCR totalled 60 Vbeta and 13 Jbeta. Measured with immunoSEQ multiplex PCR; TCRdb has only the in-frame clones, and not every one. The table lists around 78,000 clones. The data originate from a study of cytomegalovirus exposure and HLA in healthy donors. Study in general: Drawn from HLA-typed donors, about 85 million unique TCRs were held in an early data release. When about 400 donors were genotyped, 81% of them were found to fall in the Caucasian-associated ancestry cluster. Overall study findings and caveats: The records held CMV serostatus as the only immune exposure information. On later analysis, the bulk of CMV-associated TCR beta chains appeared to be HLA-restricted.

The clonotype comes from a man younger than 35 in good health and CMV-seropositive. Sequencing was done on a sample of PBMCs. This chain links TRBV7-8 with TRBJ2-7; D may be TRBD2 (6 bases). The CDR3 DNA sequence: TGTGCCAGCAGCTTAGTTGGGGGAGGTCGTTACGAGCAGTACTTC. Translating it yields CASSLVGGGRYEQYF.